The TCR beta chain under discussion was sequenced for a study of T cell repertoires in cytomegalovirus infection. Study-wide points: CMV-specific TCR beta clonotypes restricted by HLA-C were the ones dominating the ex vivo response.

To note about this clonotype: What it binds is not known.

Germline CDR1 is SGHTA and CDR2 is FQGNSA. The length of the CDR3 is 14 residues. V was shortened by 9 bases and J by 6 bases, with 20 bases between the two germline ends. TCRdb reprocessed the reads with MiXCR, giving one entry per CDR3 protein. Among 100,000 to 150,000 distinct CDR3 sequences listed, 20% to 30% were seen once. This clonotype was obtained from a human donor in good health (CMV status not recorded). Some clones in this sample may be carry-over from other donors' samples. Sequenced material: PBMCs, sequenced either directly or after in vitro stimulation (not recorded which). The V call is TRBV7-2, the J call TRBJ2-5; D possibly corresponds to TRBD2 (6 bases). CDR3 amino acids: CASERASPPQTQYF. CDR3 coding DNA: TGTGCCAGTGAGCGGGCTAGCCCCCCACAGACCCAGTACTTC. Combining the CDR3 with reference TRBV7-2 and TRBJ2-5 gives the whole variable domain GAGVSQSPSNKVTEKGKDVELRCDPISGHTALYWYRQSLGQGLEFLIYFQGNSAPDKSGLPSDRFSAERTGGSVSTLTIQRTQQEDSAVYLCASERASPPQTQYFGPGTRLLVL.